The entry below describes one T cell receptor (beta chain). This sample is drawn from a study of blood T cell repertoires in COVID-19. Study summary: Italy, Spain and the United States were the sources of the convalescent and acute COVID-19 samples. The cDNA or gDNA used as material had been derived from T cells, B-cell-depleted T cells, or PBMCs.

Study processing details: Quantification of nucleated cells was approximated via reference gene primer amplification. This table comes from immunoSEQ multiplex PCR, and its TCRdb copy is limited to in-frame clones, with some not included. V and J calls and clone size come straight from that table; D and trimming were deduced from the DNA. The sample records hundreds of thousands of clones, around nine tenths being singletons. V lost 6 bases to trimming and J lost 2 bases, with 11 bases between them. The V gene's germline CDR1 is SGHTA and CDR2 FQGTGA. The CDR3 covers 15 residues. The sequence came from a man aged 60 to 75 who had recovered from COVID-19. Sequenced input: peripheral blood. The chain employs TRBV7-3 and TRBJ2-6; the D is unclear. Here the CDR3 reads CASSSVSPGANVLTF. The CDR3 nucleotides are TGTGCCAGCAGTTCCGTTAGTCCTGGGGCCAACGTCCTGACTTTC.